This TCR beta chain was sequenced for a study of blood T cell repertoires in COVID-19. Across the study: The samples span acute and convalescent COVID-19 from the United States, Italy and Spain.

Here immunoSEQ multiplex PCR was the method, and the copy in TCRdb shows in-frame clones only, minus some. The table records approximately 210,000 clones, roughly four fifths of them present only once. The Seattle patients joined while their infection was active and were tracked longitudinally afterward. The CDR3 has 17 amino acids. Germline CDR1 LGHDT, CDR2 YNNKEL (reference sequence). V gave up 4 bases and J gave up 6 bases; unmatched junction bases: 8. The chain uses TRBV3-1 (or the pseudogene TRBV3-2) and TRBJ1-6; the match to TRBD1 covers 11 bases. This sequence was found in a woman older than 75 with COVID-19, enrolled during active disease. The sequenced material came from peripheral blood. CDR3 sequence: CASSRIPGQGGNSPLHF. The CDR3 DNA follows: TGTGCCAGCAGCCGGATTCCGGGACAGGGGGGTAATTCACCCCTCCACTTT.